This TCR beta chain was documented in a study of T-cell reconstitution after alpha-beta-depleted transplantation in children (dated by TCRdb to 2016 to 2017). About the full investigation: Using TCR repertoire profiling, the study followed T-cell immune reconstitution in a quantitative way in children after TCRalphabeta/CD19-depleted allogeneic hematopoietic cell transplantation.

From the cysteine up to the phenylalanine, the CDR3 has a length of 12 residues. CDR3 DNA is the only sequence kept; it has 36 bases, read in frame from the first base. From a lookup of the germline V gene, CDR1 and CDR2 are MNHEY and SVGAGI. V loses 6 bases of germline sequence and J loses 3 bases, and the interval between the two ends is 9 bases. As concerns this clonotype: This clone's antigen is unknown. Within one base of it there is no much larger clone, and no base qualities were kept.

The method was PCR. Data came from an Illumina HiSeq 2500. To normalize quantification of the TCRbeta repertoire, the TCR libraries were built with molecular barcoding that relied on unique molecular identifiers. TCRdb reanalyzed the raw reads on its own, using fastp at Q25 for trimming and MiXCR for clone calling, and kept in-frame beta chains. A single entry per CDR3 protein holds the most common genes and DNA from its merged rows. The sample includes around 530,000 distinct CDR3 sequences, with approximately 29% observed a single time. The ten largest clones capture less than 2.5% of the sample. The sequences come from PBMCs from the stem cell graft donor, collected from the stem cell graft. The receptor was isolated from a human donor who donated a stem cell graft to a child with aplastic anemia. The V gene is TRBV6-5 and the J gene is TRBJ2-7, with an unclear D gene assignment. The bases are TGTGCCAGCAGAGCGAAGAGCTACGAGCAGTACTTC. Translation gives CASRAKSYEQYF.